Sequencing of this T cell receptor beta chain was carried out in a study of T cells after yellow fever vaccination. The V end lost 4 bases, the J end lost 2 bases, and 4 bases lay between the germline ends. Germline assignment: CDR1 SGHTA and CDR2 FQGNSA. The CDR3 is made up of 12 amino acids. In this sample, this clonotype turned up many times. Its antigen is unknown. TCRdb re-called the 5' RACE reads with MiXCR, one entry per CDR3 protein. The table lists hundreds of thousands of distinct CDR3 sequences, around 3.6% of them singletons. The study, taken as a whole, reports: Reappearance after the booster was seen for most primary-vaccination clones, at 95% to 97% CD4 and 88% CD8.

The gene calls are TRBV7-2 and TRBJ2-3, with D hard to call. This clonotype was obtained from a man younger than 35 who received the YFV17D yellow fever vaccine. The sequences come from PBMCs, collected on the day of the yellow fever booster vaccination. The CDR3 DNA sequence: TGTGCCAGCAGCTACTTCACAGATACGCAGTATTTT. Protein: CASSYFTDTQYF.